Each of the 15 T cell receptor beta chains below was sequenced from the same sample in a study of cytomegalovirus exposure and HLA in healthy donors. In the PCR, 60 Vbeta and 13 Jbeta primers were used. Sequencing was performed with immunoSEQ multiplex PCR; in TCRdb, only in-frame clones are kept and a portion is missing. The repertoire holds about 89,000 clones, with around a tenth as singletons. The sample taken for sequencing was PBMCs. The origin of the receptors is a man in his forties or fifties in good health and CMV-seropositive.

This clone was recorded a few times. The CDR3 here is CATRNRGDYGYTF. CDR3 sequence (DNA): TGTGCCACCCGTAACAGGGGTGACTATGGCTACACCTTC. V and J are TRBV6-5 and TRBJ1-2; 7 bases map to TRBD1. The CDR3 length is 13 residues. The trim removed 10 bases at V and 3 bases at J, leaving 8 bases unmatched. Germline CDR1 MNHEY, CDR2 SVGAGI.

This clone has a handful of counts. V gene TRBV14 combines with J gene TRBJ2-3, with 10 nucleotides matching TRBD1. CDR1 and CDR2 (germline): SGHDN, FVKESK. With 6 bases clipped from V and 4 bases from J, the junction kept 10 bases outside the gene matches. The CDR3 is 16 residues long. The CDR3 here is CASSPSRQGASDTQYF. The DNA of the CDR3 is TGTGCCAGCAGTCCTTCCCGACAGGGGGCTTCAGATACGCAGTATTTT.

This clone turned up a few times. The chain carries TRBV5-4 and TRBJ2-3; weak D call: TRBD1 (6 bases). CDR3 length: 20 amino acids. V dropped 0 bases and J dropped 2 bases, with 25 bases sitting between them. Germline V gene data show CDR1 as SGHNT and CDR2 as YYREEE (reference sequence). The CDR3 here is CASSLAFRDRSPTTTDTQYF. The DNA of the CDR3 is TGTGCCAGCAGCTTGGCCTTTCGTGACAGGTCCCCCACCACCACAGATACGCAGTATTTT.

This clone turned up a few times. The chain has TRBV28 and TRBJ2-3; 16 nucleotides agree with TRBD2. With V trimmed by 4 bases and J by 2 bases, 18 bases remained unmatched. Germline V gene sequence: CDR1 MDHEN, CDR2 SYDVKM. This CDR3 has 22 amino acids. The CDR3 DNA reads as TGTGCCAGCAGTTCTCGGGCAGGGACTAGCGGGAGGGCTGTGTTCGTCACAGATACGCAGTATTTT. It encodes CASSSRAGTSGRAVFVTDTQYF.

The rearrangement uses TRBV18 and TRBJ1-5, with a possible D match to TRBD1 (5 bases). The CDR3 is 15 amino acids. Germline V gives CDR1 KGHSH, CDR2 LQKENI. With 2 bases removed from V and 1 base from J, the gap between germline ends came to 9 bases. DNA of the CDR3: TGTGCCAGCTCACCAGGGGGAGGGAGCAATCAGCCCCAGCATTTT. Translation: CASSPGGGSNQPQHF.

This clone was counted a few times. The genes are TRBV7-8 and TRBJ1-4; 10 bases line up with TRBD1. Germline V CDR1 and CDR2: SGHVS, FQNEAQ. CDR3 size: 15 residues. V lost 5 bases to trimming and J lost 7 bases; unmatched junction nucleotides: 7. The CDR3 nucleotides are TGTGCCAGCAGCCTCATGGGACAGGGGACTGAAAAACTGTTTTTT. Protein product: CASSLMGQGTEKLFF.

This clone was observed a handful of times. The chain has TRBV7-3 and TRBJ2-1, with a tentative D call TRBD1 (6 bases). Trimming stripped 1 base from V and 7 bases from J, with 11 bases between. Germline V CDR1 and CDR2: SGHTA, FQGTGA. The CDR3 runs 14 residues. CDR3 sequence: CASSLIAGQNEQFF. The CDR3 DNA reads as TGTGCCAGCAGCTTAATCGCTGGACAGAATGAGCAGTTCTTC. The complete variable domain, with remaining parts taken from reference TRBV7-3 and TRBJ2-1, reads GAGVSQTPSNKVTEKGKYVELRCDPISGHTALYWYRQSLGQGPEFLIYFQGTGAADDSGLPNDRFFAVRPEGSVSTLKIQRTERGDSAVYLCASSLIAGQNEQFFGPGTRLTVL.

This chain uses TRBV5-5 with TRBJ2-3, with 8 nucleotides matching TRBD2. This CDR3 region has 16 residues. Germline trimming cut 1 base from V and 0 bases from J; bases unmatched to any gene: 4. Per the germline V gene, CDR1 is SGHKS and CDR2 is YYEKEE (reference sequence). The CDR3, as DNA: TGTGCCAGCAGCTTGATCGGGGGGGGGAGCACAGATACGCAGTATTTT. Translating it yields CASSLIGGGSTDTQYF.

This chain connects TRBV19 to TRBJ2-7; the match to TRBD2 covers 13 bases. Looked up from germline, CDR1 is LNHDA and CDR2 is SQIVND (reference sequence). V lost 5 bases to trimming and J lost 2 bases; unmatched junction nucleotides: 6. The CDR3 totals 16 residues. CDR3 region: CASSRTSGSITYEQYF. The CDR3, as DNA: TGTGCCAGTAGTCGGACTAGCGGGAGTATCACCTACGAGCAGTACTTC.

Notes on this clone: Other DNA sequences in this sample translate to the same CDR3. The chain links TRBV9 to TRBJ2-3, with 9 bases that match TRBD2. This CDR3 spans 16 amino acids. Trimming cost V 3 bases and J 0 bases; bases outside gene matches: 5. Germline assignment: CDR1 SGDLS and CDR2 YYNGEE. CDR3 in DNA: TGTGCCAGCAGCGCATCTAGCGGGACTAGCACAGATACGCAGTATTTT. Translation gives CASSASSGTSTDTQYF.

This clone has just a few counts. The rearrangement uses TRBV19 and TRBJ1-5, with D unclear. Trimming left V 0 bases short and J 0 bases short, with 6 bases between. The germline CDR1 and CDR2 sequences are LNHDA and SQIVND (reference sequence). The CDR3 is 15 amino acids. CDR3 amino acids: CASSIDANSNQPQHF. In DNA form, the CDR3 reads TGTGCCAGTAGTATAGACGCGAATAGCAATCAGCCCCAGCATTTT.

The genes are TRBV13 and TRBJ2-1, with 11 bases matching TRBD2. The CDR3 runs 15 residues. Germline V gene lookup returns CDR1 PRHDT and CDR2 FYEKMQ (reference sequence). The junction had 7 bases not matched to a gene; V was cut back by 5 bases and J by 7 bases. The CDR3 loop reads CASSLTSGSQNEQFF. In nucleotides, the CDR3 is TGTGCCAGCAGCCTTACTAGCGGGAGTCAAAATGAGCAGTTCTTC.

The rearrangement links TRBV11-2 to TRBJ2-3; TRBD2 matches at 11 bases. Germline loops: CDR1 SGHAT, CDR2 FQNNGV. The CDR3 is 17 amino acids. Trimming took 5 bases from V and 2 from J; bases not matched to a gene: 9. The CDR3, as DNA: TGTGCCAGCAGCCTAAGACTAGCGGGGACCTCCACAGATACGCAGTATTTT. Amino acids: CASSLRLAGTSTDTQYF.

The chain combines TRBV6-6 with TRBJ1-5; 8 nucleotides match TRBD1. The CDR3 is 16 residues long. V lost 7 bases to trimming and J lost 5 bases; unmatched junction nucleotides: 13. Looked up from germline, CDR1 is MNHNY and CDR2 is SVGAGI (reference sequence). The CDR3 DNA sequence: TGTGCCAGCAAGCGACAGGGGTCCGCGTCGGATCAGCCCCAGCATTTT. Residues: CASKRQGSASDQPQHF.

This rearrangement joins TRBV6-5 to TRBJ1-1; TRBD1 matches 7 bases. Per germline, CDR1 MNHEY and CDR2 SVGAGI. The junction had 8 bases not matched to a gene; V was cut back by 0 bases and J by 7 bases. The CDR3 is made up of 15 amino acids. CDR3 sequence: CASSYSSPGTVEAFF. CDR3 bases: TGTGCCAGCAGTTACTCCTCTCCGGGGACAGTTGAAGCTTTCTTT.